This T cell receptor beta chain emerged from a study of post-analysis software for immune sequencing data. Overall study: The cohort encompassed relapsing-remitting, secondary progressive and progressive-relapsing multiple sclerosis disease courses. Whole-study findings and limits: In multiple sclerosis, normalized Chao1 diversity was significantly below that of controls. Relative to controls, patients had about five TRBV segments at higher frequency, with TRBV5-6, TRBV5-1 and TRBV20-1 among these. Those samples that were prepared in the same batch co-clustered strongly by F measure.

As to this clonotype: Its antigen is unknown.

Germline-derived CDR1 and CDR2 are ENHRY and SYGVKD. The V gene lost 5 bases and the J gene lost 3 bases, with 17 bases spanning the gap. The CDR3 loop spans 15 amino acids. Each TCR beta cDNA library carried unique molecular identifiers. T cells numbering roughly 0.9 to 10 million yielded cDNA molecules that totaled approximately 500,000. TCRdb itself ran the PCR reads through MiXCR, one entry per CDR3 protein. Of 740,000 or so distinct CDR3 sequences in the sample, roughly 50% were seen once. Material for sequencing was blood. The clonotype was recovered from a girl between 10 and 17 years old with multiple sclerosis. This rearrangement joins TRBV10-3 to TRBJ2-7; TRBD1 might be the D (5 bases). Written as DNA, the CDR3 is TGTGCCATCAGTACAGGTGCGCAAGGCGGCTACGAGCAGTACTTC. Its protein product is CAISTGAQGGYEQYF.